Below, one T cell receptor beta chain is given with its context. V dropped 4 bases and J dropped 2; count of bases not matched to a gene: 6. Germline CDR1 reads SGHRS; CDR2 reads YFSETQ. The CDR3 spans 16 residues. The source of the sample is a study of blood T cell repertoires in COVID-19. The table came from immunoSEQ multiplex PCR; TCRdb's copy has only in-frame clones and leaves some out. The data contain 150,000 to 200,000 clones, roughly four fifths of them singletons. The rearrangement links TRBV5-1 to TRBJ2-6, with 7 bases that match TRBD1. The sequence derives from a woman aged 70 to 79 with COVID-19, enrolled during active disease. The sequencing input was peripheral blood. This CDR3 is CASSGQGVAGANVLTF. The CDR3 nucleotides are TGCGCCAGCAGCGGGCAGGGGGTTGCTGGGGCCAACGTCCTGACTTTC.